Listed below are T cell receptor beta chains from one sample, sequenced in a study of neurological immune-mediated disorders. TCRdb passed the 5' RACE reads through MiXCR, listing each CDR3 protein once. The table includes approximately 53,000 distinct CDR3 sequences, 9% to 10% detected once. Material: PBMCs. All receptors come from a woman in her forties in good health. CDR3s include the opening cysteine and the closing phenylalanine or tryptophan. Each record gives: V gene, J gene, CDR3 protein.

v_call: TRBV5-1
j_call: TRBJ1-1
cdr3_aa: CASSPLGTGTMNTEAFF

v_call: TRBV7-3
j_call: TRBJ2-3
cdr3_aa: CASSLGAGVADTQYF

v_call: TRBV4-3
j_call: TRBJ2-7
cdr3_aa: CASSQDRPGEGGEQYF

v_call: TRBV7-2
j_call: TRBJ2-1
cdr3_aa: CASSLVGGNYNEQFF

v_call: TRBV7-6
j_call: TRBJ2-2
cdr3_aa: CASSVDSHTGELFF

v_call: TRBV6-6
j_call: TRBJ1-1
cdr3_aa: CASSRDSLREAFF

v_call: TRBV20-1
j_call: TRBJ1-1
cdr3_aa: CSARISEYRNTEAFF

v_call: TRBV12-3/TRBV12-4
j_call: TRBJ2-7
cdr3_aa: CASSSGGGDEQYF

v_call: TRBV6-5
j_call: TRBJ1-4
cdr3_aa: CASSSSIGATNEKLFF

v_call: TRBV2
j_call: TRBJ2-1
cdr3_aa: CASSLRGGNEQFF

v_call: TRBV7-8
j_call: TRBJ2-3
cdr3_aa: CASSYTGAGDTQYF

v_call: TRBV20-1
j_call: TRBJ2-7
cdr3_aa: CSARDPGNDYEQYF

v_call: TRBV5-1
j_call: TRBJ2-5
cdr3_aa: CASSFLGEETQYF

v_call: TRBV6-2/TRBV6-3
j_call: TRBJ1-5
cdr3_aa: CASRDSNQPQHF

v_call: TRBV7-3
j_call: TRBJ2-3
cdr3_aa: CASSFARGNTQYF

v_call: TRBV18
j_call: TRBJ2-3
cdr3_aa: CASSPESTDTQYF

v_call: TRBV29-1
j_call: TRBJ1-2
cdr3_aa: CSVRRDLAGYGYTF

v_call: TRBV4-3
j_call: TRBJ2-7
cdr3_aa: CASSQERLAGHRSYEQYF

v_call: TRBV6-5
j_call: TRBJ2-4
cdr3_aa: CASSSGRRDGHIQYF

v_call: TRBV24-1
j_call: TRBJ2-3
cdr3_aa: CATSNPWTGKITDTQYF

v_call: TRBV15
j_call: TRBJ2-1
cdr3_aa: CATSRGLAANEQFF

v_call: TRBV5-1
j_call: TRBJ2-3
cdr3_aa: CASSLDGGATDTQYF

v_call: TRBV28
j_call: TRBJ2-7
cdr3_aa: CASSFRMKGRRPYEQYF

v_call: TRBV7-2
j_call: TRBJ1-1
cdr3_aa: CASSLVSGADTEAFF

v_call: TRBV7-2
j_call: TRBJ1-5
cdr3_aa: CASSVLGGGGQPQHF

v_call: TRBV7-3
j_call: TRBJ2-5
cdr3_aa: CASSSRTGETQYF

v_call: TRBV20-1
j_call: TRBJ2-3
cdr3_aa: CSARDLIAGGQSGTDTQYF

v_call: TRBV7-2
j_call: TRBJ1-5
cdr3_aa: CASSPKLPGHSNQPQHF

v_call: TRBV5-1
j_call: TRBJ1-2
cdr3_aa: CASSLALGSYGYTF

v_call: TRBV5-1
j_call: TRBJ2-7
cdr3_aa: CASSPGGSIAYEQYF

v_call: TRBV4-3
j_call: TRBJ2-5
cdr3_aa: CASSQETGVEQETQYF

v_call: TRBV7-8
j_call: TRBJ2-1
cdr3_aa: CASSKGAGVEQFF

v_call: TRBV14
j_call: TRBJ1-2
cdr3_aa: CASNATGPGYTF

v_call: TRBV12-3/TRBV12-4
j_call: TRBJ2-3
cdr3_aa: CASSLASGRTDTQYF

v_call: TRBV4-1
j_call: TRBJ2-4
cdr3_aa: CASSQGHIQYF

v_call: TRBV5-8
j_call: TRBJ1-1
cdr3_aa: CASSLGPKNTEAFF

v_call: TRBV29-1
j_call: TRBJ2-5
cdr3_aa: CSVEESRVRTETQYF

v_call: TRBV4-1
j_call: TRBJ1-1
cdr3_aa: CASSQDRGRWVNTEAFF

v_call: TRBV4-3
j_call: TRBJ2-3
cdr3_aa: CASSQQGIGTDTQYF

v_call: TRBV25-1
j_call: TRBJ2-3
cdr3_aa: CASRAASDTQYF

v_call: TRBV18
j_call: TRBJ2-7
cdr3_aa: CASSHGSYEQYF

v_call: TRBV2
j_call: TRBJ2-7
cdr3_aa: CASSTSSYEQYF

v_call: TRBV15
j_call: TRBJ1-2
cdr3_aa: CATSSRDGFGYTF

v_call: TRBV5-1
j_call: TRBJ2-7
cdr3_aa: CASRTQASSYEQYF

v_call: TRBV5-6
j_call: TRBJ2-5
cdr3_aa: CASQTGGGGETQYF

v_call: TRBV9
j_call: TRBJ2-6
cdr3_aa: CASSNRKGTGANVLTF

v_call: TRBV7-2
j_call: TRBJ1-5
cdr3_aa: CASSLVAGNNQPQHF

v_call: TRBV29-1
j_call: TRBJ1-2
cdr3_aa: CSVNRGPDYGYTF

v_call: TRBV10-3
j_call: TRBJ1-1
cdr3_aa: CAASRDTEAFF

v_call: TRBV12-3/TRBV12-4
j_call: TRBJ2-5
cdr3_aa: CASSLHSEETQYF

v_call: TRBV15
j_call: TRBJ1-5
cdr3_aa: CATSRERSGSQPQHF